This T cell receptor beta chain was documented in a study of siplizumab effects on memory and regulatory T cells. Regarding the study as a whole: Alloreactive sequences whose origin lay in unstimulated CD4+ memory cells were significantly reduced by siplizumab. Confirmation was lacking for the suppressive function of proliferating Tregs derived from siplizumab cultures. Naive T cells were seen as more diverse than memory cells and as major alloresponse contributors. Naive or memory phenotype assignment was not possible for roughly 80-97% of proliferating CD4+ or CD8+ clones.

TCRdb's table, derived via immunoSEQ multiplex PCR, lists solely in-frame clones and lacks some. The data hold fewer than 80,000 clones, with around 93% observed a single time. This clone was recorded once. Its antigen remains unknown. The receptor's source is a human donor in good health. The material sequenced was CD8+ T cells sorted from blood.

The CDR3 region is CASSPPGTVHGYTF. The CDR3 nucleotides are TGTGCCAGCTCACCACCCGGGACAGTCCATGGCTACACCTTC. The rearrangement links TRBV18 to TRBJ1-2, with 7 bases lining up with TRBD1. Germline lookup yields CDR1 KGHSH and CDR2 LQKENI. The V and J ends lost 0 bases and 6 bases, in that order; junction bases with no gene match: 4. CDR3 length: 14 residues. The entire variable domain, with the rest obtained from reference TRBV18 and TRBJ1-2, is as follows: NAGVMQNPRHLVRRRGQEARLRCSPMKGHSHVYWYRQLPEEGLKFMVYLQKENIIDESGMPKERFSAEFPKEGPSILRIQQVVRGDSAAYFCASSPPGTVHGYTFGSGTRLTVV.